This T cell receptor beta chain was captured by sequencing in a study of response to subunit inactivated influenza vaccine. Study conclusions and caveats: A suggestion made by the authors is that each seasonal influenza vaccination recruits few new T cells.

There are 14 residues in the CDR3. The V segment lost 3 bases and the J segment 6 bases; nucleotides outside the gene matches: 10. Germline V gene data show CDR1 as DFQATT and CDR2 as SNEGSKA (reference sequence). This clonotype was counted once. Its antigen is unknown. TCRdb processed the RT-PCR reads anew with MiXCR; each CDR3 protein has one entry. The sample includes almost 600,000 distinct CDR3 sequences, approximately 14% of them seen just once. The origin of this receptor is a man aged 50 or older who received an inactivated influenza vaccine. Sequencing used PBMCs from blood, obtained less than 13 days after vaccination. This chain joins TRBV20-1 and TRBJ1-1, with 7 bases aligning to TRBD1. The CDR3 here is CSASQPGQYSEAFF. CDR3 DNA sequence: TGCAGTGCTAGCCAGCCGGGACAGTACTCTGAAGCTTTCTTT.